The clone carrying this TCR beta chain has ten or more counts. Its antigen is unknown. Primers used in a second PCR of roughly 6 to 11 cycles were a sample-barcoded 5' primer and a J-beta primer mix. MiXCR, run by TCRdb on the 5' RACE reads, gives a single entry per CDR3 protein. The table shows a few hundred thousand distinct CDR3 sequences, with 25% to 30% occurring only once. The germline V and J ends were trimmed by 4 bases and 14 bases, with 24 bases remaining between them. Germline values: CDR1 LGHDT, CDR2 YNNKEL (reference sequence). This CDR3 is 15 amino acids long. The data are from a study of blood T cells in healthy people across ages. For the study at large: In model experiments, template switching was able to capture about one barcoded beta molecule for every two T cells that were present.

Study findings and constraints: It was not possible, with unsorted PBMCs, to conclusively compare naive and antigen-experienced cells.

The chain is built from TRBV3-1 and TRBJ2-4; D perhaps matches TRBD2 (5 bases). This TCR came from a woman between 65 and 79 years old in good health. The material sequenced was blood. DNA for the CDR3: TGTGCCAGCAGCCCCGACGGAGGTGCCGCCCTCGCAAAGTACTTC. Amino acids: CASSPDGGAALAKYF.